The next 26 T cell receptor beta chains were all read from a single sample in a study of blood T cell repertoires in COVID-19. Clones were read by immunoSEQ multiplex PCR, and TCRdb kept only the in-frame ones, dropping some. The sample carries about 98,000 clones, 82% recorded once. Sequenced sample: peripheral blood. These receptors came from a man in his sixties or seventies with active or convalescent COVID-19.

The rearrangement links TRBV27 to TRBJ2-1; TRBD1 matches 10 bases. CDR3 size: 14 residues. Losses at the gene ends were 5 bases for V and 6 bases for J; bases not matched to a gene: 4. CDR1 MNHEY and CDR2 SMNVEV come from the germline V gene (reference sequence). The DNA for the CDR3 is TGTGCCAGCAGTCGGACAGGGGGTCCCAATGAGCAGTTCTTC. Translated: CASSRTGGPNEQFF.

The rearrangement uses TRBV7-2 and TRBJ2-7, with 12 bases that match TRBD1. Germline loops: CDR1 SGHTA, CDR2 FQGNSA. The CDR3 runs 16 residues. J was trimmed by 4 bases and V by 5 bases; bases with no gene match: 9. CDR3: CASSLIPGQGAYEQYF. The CDR3 DNA reads TGTGCCAGCAGCCTCATACCGGGACAGGGGGCGTACGAGCAGTACTTC.

V gene TRBV7-3 combines with J gene TRBJ2-2, with D perhaps matching TRBD2 (6 bases). Deletions cut 5 bases from V and 8 bases from J, with 12 bases between. The CDR3 loop spans 13 amino acids. Germline CDR1 is SGHTA and CDR2 is FQGTGA. CDR3 coding DNA: TGTGCCAGCAGCCAAAGGGAGGAGGGGGAGCTGTTTTTT. Translating it yields CASSQREEGELFF.

This chain uses TRBV14 with TRBJ1-2; tentative D call: TRBD1 (6 bases). V lost 0 bases to trimming and J lost 4 bases, with 12 bases between them. Looked up from germline, CDR1 is SGHDN and CDR2 is FVKESK. The length of the CDR3 is 15 residues. This CDR3 is CASSQDIRDTYGYTF. CDR3 nucleotide sequence: TGTGCCAGCAGCCAAGATATACGGGACACCTATGGCTACACCTTC.

This chain connects TRBV5-1 to TRBJ2-7, with TRBD1 matching over 7 bases. This CDR3 comprises 15 residues. V shed 0 bases, J shed 3 bases, and the junction held 6 bases outside the gene matches. Germline loops: CDR1 SGHRS, CDR2 YFSETQ. DNA of the CDR3: TGCGCCAGCAGCTTGGGGGCAGGGGGAGTCTACGAGCAGTACTTC. Protein sequence: CASSLGAGGVYEQYF.

This chain joins TRBV4-1 and TRBJ2-6, with D perhaps matching TRBD2 (5 bases). V was shortened by 0 bases and J by 0 bases, with 12 bases between the two germline ends. The CDR3 is 18 residues long. From germline, CDR1 is MGHRA and CDR2 YSYEKL. CDR3 DNA: TGCGCCAGCAGCCAAGATGGGAGTCCAAGCTCTGGGGCCAACGTCCTGACTTTC. Protein sequence: CASSQDGSPSSGANVLTF.

The genes are TRBV30 and TRBJ1-5; D gene uncertain. The germline V and J ends were trimmed by 2 bases and 4 bases, with 6 bases remaining between them. This CDR3 region has 12 residues. Germline V gene lookup returns CDR1 GTSNPN and CDR2 SVGIG (reference sequence). As DNA, the CDR3 is TGTGCCTGGAGTCTCCAGAATCAGCCCCAGCATTTT. Its translation: CAWSLQNQPQHF.

The CDR3 sequence: CASSQEVQAGVYEQYF. CDR3 nucleotides: TGCGCCAGCAGCCAAGAAGTACAGGCGGGGGTCTACGAGCAGTACTTC. The chain uses TRBV4-1 and TRBJ2-7; 7 bases are a match to TRBD2. CDR1 is MGHRA, CDR2 YSYEKL, per germline. V trimming: 0 bases; J trimming: 3 bases; junction bases outside the gene matches: 8. This CDR3 contains 16 residues.

This sequence joins TRBV7-9 and TRBJ1-1; TRBD1 might be the D (5 bases). This CDR3 spans 15 amino acids. Per the germline V gene, CDR1 is SEHNR and CDR2 is FQNEAQ (reference sequence). Trimming stripped 8 bases from V and 1 base from J, with 17 bases between. The CDR3 is CASALAGQRNTEAFF. The CDR3 region has the DNA TGTGCCAGCGCTTTGGCGGGGCAGAGGAACACTGAAGCTTTCTTT.

The CDR3 spells CASSSAPGVANTEAFF. CDR3 nucleotides: TGTGCCAGCAGTTCGGCCCCAGGGGTGGCGAACACTGAAGCTTTCTTT. The J gene is TRBJ1-1, the V gene TRBV28; maybe TRBD1 (6 bases). The germline V gene has CDR1 MDHEN and CDR2 SYDVKM. The CDR3 contains 16 residues. V lost 4 bases to trimming and J lost 1 base, with 16 bases between them.

This clone came up a few times. This chain joins TRBV9 and TRBJ1-6; D gene ambiguous. The ends were cut back, 4 bases at V and 6 bases at J, with 11 bases in the middle. The CDR3 is 14 amino acids. The germline V gene has CDR1 SGDLS and CDR2 YYNGEE. CDR3 coding DNA: TGTGCCAGCAGCCCCTTTAGTGGTAATTCACCCCTCCACTTT. Encoded protein: CASSPFSGNSPLHF. The variable domain in full, completed from reference TRBV9 and TRBJ1-6, reads DSGVTQTPKHLITATGQRVTLRCSPRSGDLSVYWYQQSLDQGLQFLIQYYNGEERAKGNILERFSAQQFPDLHSELNLSSLELGDSALYFCASSPFSGNSPLHFGNGTRLTVT.

This clone was detected only a few times. The chain employs TRBV27 and TRBJ2-3; 8 bases are a match to TRBD2. V gave up 3 bases and J gave up 8 bases; unmatched junction bases: 7. In germline, CDR1 is MNHEY, CDR2 SMNVEV (reference sequence). This CDR3 spans 14 amino acids. The CDR3 coding sequence is TGTGCCAGCAGTTTTGGCGGGGGGAGTAGTACGCAGTATTTT. It translates to CASSFGGGSSTQYF.

This chain's CDR3 is CASGQGRGETQYF. CDR3 nucleotides: TGTGCCAGTGGACAGGGACGTGGCGAGACCCAGTACTTC. This chain joins TRBV28 and TRBJ2-5, with 8 bases aligning to TRBD1. After removal of 9 bases from V and 5 bases from J, the junction contained 8 bases not matched to a gene. This CDR3 is 13 amino acids long. Germline V CDR1 and CDR2: MDHEN, SYDVKM. Combining the CDR3 with reference TRBV28 and TRBJ2-5 gives the whole variable domain DVKVTQSSRYLVKRTGEKVFLECVQDMDHENMFWYRQDPGLGLRLIYFSYDVKMKEKGDIPEGYSVSREKKERFSLILESASTNQTSMYLCASGQGRGETQYFGPGTRLLVL.

This clone showed up just once. The V call is TRBV18, the J call TRBJ2-1; TRBD2 might be the D (7 bases). This CDR3 region has 13 residues. V lost 3 bases, J lost 10 bases, and 13 bases lay in between. Germline CDR1 reads KGHSH; CDR2 reads LQKENI. As DNA, the CDR3 is TGTGCCAGCTCACCGGGGGGGGCGAGGGAGCAGTTCTTC. It translates to CASSPGGAREQFF. Full variable domain (rest looked up from reference TRBV18 and TRBJ2-1): NAGVMQNPRHLVRRRGQEARLRCSPMKGHSHVYWYRQLPEEGLKFMVYLQKENIIDESGMPKERFSAEFPKEGPSILRIQQVVRGDSAAYFCASSPGGAREQFFGPGTRLTVL.

The chain is built from TRBV6-1 and TRBJ1-1; no reliable D call. V lost 0 bases and J lost 4, with 9 bases in between. CDR1 is MNHNS, CDR2 SASEGT, per germline. The CDR3 totals 14 residues. Here the CDR3 reads CASSEAWSSTEAFF. The CDR3 coding sequence is TGTGCCAGCAGTGAAGCATGGAGTAGCACTGAAGCTTTCTTT.

This sequence joins TRBV6-5 and TRBJ1-1; D not resolved. Germline V gene data show CDR1 as MNHEY and CDR2 as SVGAGI. V was pared by 6 bases and J by 1 base, with 6 bases between. The CDR3 has 12 amino acids. CDR3 amino acids: CASSPGNTEAFF. In DNA, the CDR3 is TGTGCCAGCAGCCCGGGGAACACTGAAGCTTTCTTT.

J is TRBJ1-2 and V is TRBV7-9, with D perhaps matching TRBD1 (6 bases). Trimming cost V 7 bases and J 6 bases, with 15 bases left between them. Looked up from germline, CDR1 is SEHNR and CDR2 is FQNEAQ (reference sequence). The CDR3 is made up of 13 amino acids. The CDR3 here is CASTLRGTDGYTF. DNA for the CDR3: TGTGCCAGCACCCTCAGGGGAACGGATGGCTACACCTTC.

This chain links TRBV19 with TRBJ1-2; 7 bases are a match to TRBD1. Germline V gives CDR1 LNHDA, CDR2 SQIVND (reference sequence). This CDR3 contains 13 residues. J was trimmed by 3 bases and V by 6 bases; bases with no gene match: 4. Written as DNA, the CDR3 is TGTGCCAGTAGCCCCGGGACAGACTATGGCTACACCTTC. Its translation: CASSPGTDYGYTF.

This rearrangement joins TRBV10-3 to TRBJ1-1, with a possible D match to TRBD1 (5 bases). The CDR3 runs 14 residues. Germline CDR1 is ENHRY and CDR2 is SYGVKD. V was cut by 6 bases and J by 3 bases, with 14 bases left in between. The CDR3 DNA sequence: TGTGCCATCAGGGGGGGGTCCACGGACACTGAAGCTTTCTTT. This encodes CAIRGGSTDTEAFF.

The J gene is TRBJ2-7, the V gene TRBV24-1, with D possibly matching TRBD2 (5 bases). Trimming took 0 bases from V and 0 from J, leaving 14 bases between them. The CDR3 is 17 residues long. Germline CDR1 and CDR2: KGHDR and SFDVKD. CDR3 coding DNA: TGTGCCACCAGTGATTTGCAAGAGGGCAGGTCCTCCTACGAGCAGTACTTC. Protein sequence: CATSDLQEGRSSYEQYF.

The V and J genes are TRBV9 and TRBJ2-7; 8 bases map to TRBD2. The V and J ends lost 4 bases and 0 bases, in that order; junction bases with no gene match: 6. Germline V lookup: CDR1 SGDLS, CDR2 YYNGEE. This CDR3 has 15 residues. The CDR3 loop reads CASSRGLAGSYEQYF. The CDR3 DNA reads TGTGCCAGCAGCCGCGGACTAGCCGGCTCCTACGAGCAGTACTTC. The whole variable domain, filled in from reference TRBV9 and TRBJ2-7, reads DSGVTQTPKHLITATGQRVTLRCSPRSGDLSVYWYQQSLDQGLQFLIQYYNGEERAKGNILERFSAQQFPDLHSELNLSSLELGDSALYFCASSRGLAGSYEQYFGPGTRLTVT.

This clone is a singleton in its sample. The CDR3, as DNA: TGCGCCAGCAGCTTAAGCGGGGGTTCCACCTACAATGAGCAGTTCTTC. Its protein product is CASSLSGGSTYNEQFF. The V and J genes are TRBV5-1 and TRBJ2-1, with TRBD2 matching over 8 bases. V dropped 2 bases and J dropped 2; count of bases not matched to a gene: 6. Germline V gene data show CDR1 as SGHRS and CDR2 as YFSETQ. The CDR3 length is 16 residues.

The CDR3 protein is CAISPSPEETQYF. CDR3 DNA: TGTGCCATCAGTCCTAGCCCAGAAGAGACCCAGTACTTC. The rearrangement links TRBV10-3 to TRBJ2-5; D is possibly TRBD2 (5 bases). The V and J ends lost 5 bases and 3 bases respectively, with 10 bases between them. Germline lookup yields CDR1 ENHRY and CDR2 SYGVKD. The CDR3 loop spans 13 amino acids.

CDR3 sequence: CASSLVQGGTEAFF. Here the CDR3 DNA reads TGTGCCAGCAGCTTAGTTCAGGGAGGCACTGAAGCTTTCTTT. The chain carries TRBV7-9 and TRBJ1-1; TRBD1 is a possible D gene (5 bases). CDR3 length: 14 amino acids. The germline V gene has CDR1 SEHNR and CDR2 FQNEAQ (reference sequence). V lost 1 base to trimming and J lost 4 bases, with 10 bases between them. Variable domain in full (rest from reference TRBV7-9 and TRBJ1-1): DTGVSQNPRHKITKRGQNVTFRCDPISEHNRLYWYRQTLGQGPEFLTYFQNEAQLEKSRLLSDRFSAERPKGSFSTLEIQRTEQGDSAMYLCASSLVQGGTEAFFGQGTRLTVV.

CDR3 in amino acids: CASSRLGGETQYF. The CDR3 bases are TGTGCCAGCAGCAGACTTGGGGGCGAGACCCAGTACTTC. The chain is built from TRBV2 and TRBJ2-5; D might be TRBD1 (6 bases). CDR3 length equals 13 residues. The V and J ends lost 6 bases and 5 bases respectively, with 13 bases between them. Germline CDR1 is SNHLY and CDR2 is FYNNEI.

The chain combines TRBV6-5 with TRBJ2-4; TRBD1 agrees at 10 bases. The J segment lost 9 bases and the V segment lost 5 bases, leaving 4 bases of the junction unmatched. The CDR3 is 13 residues long. The germline V gene encodes CDR1 MNHEY and CDR2 SVGAGI. The CDR3 DNA is TGTGCCAGCAGTCGGGGACAGGGGAGCATTCAGTACTTC. This translates into CASSRGQGSIQYF.